This T cell receptor beta chain came from a study of blood T cell repertoires in COVID-19. Study context: From the United States, Italy and Spain came samples of acute and convalescent COVID-19.

Under the authors' procedure: Reference gene primers were amplified, and this amplification served to estimate nucleated cell counts. Sequencing was performed with immunoSEQ multiplex PCR; in TCRdb, only in-frame clones are kept and a portion is missing. D and trimming come from the DNA, and the V and J calls and clone size come from that table. The repertoire holds approximately 180,000 clones, with 85% to 90% as singletons. The CDR3 loop spans 16 amino acids. Germline CDR1 is MNHEY and CDR2 is SVGEGT. The V and J ends lost 5 bases and 0 bases respectively, with 14 bases between them. The sample consisted of PBMCs or T cells enriched from blood (not recorded which). The TCR comes from a middle-aged woman with acute COVID-19. This chain uses TRBV6-2 or TRBV6-3 with TRBJ2-1; possible D gene TRBD2, 6 bases. The DNA for the CDR3 is TGTGCCAGCAGTAGTAGCGGAGGGAGCTCCTACAATGAGCAGTTCTTC. Encoded protein: CASSSSGGSSYNEQFF.